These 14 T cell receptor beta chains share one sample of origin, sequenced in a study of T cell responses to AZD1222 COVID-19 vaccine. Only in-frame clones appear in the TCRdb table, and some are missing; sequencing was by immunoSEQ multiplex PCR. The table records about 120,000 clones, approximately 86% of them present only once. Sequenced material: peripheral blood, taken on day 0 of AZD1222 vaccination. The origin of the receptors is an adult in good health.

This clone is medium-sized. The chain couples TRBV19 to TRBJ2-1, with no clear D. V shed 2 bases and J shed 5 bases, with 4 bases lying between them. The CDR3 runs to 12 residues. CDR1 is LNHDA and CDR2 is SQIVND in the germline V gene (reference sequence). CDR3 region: CASSISNNEQFF. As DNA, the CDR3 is TGTGCCAGTAGTATATCCAACAATGAGCAGTTCTTC.

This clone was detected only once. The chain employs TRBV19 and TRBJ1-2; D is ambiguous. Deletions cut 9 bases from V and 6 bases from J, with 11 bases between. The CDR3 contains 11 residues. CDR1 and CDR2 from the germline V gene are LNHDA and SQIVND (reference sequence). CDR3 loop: CARPARDGYTF. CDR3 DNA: TGTGCCAGGCCCGCGAGAGATGGCTACACCTTC.

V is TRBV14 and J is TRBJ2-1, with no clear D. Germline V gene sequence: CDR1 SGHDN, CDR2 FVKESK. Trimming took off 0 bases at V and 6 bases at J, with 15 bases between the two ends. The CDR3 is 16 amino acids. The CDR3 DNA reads TGTGCCAGCAGCCAAGAATTGTTGGCCGCAACCAATGAGCAGTTCTTC. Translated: CASSQELLAATNEQFF.

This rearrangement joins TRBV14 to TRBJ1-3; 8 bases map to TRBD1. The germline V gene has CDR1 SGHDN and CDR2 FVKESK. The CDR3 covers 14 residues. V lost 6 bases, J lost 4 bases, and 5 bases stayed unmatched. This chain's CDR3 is CASRGRGPGNTIYF. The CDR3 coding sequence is TGTGCCAGCAGAGGCAGGGGGCCCGGAAACACCATATATTTT.

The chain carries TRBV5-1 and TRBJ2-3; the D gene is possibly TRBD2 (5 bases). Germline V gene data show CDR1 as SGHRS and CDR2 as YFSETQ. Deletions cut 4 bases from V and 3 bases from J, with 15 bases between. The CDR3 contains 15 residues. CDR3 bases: TGCGCCAGCAGCCCAATTAGCGTAAGGACAGATACGCAGTATTTT. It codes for CASSPISVRTDTQYF.

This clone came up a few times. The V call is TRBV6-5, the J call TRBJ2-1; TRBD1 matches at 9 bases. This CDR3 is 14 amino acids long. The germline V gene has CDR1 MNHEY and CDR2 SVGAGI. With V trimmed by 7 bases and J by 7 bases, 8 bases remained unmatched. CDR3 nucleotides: TGTGCCAGCACTCAACTGACAGGGGGGAATGAGCAGTTCTTC. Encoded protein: CASTQLTGGNEQFF.

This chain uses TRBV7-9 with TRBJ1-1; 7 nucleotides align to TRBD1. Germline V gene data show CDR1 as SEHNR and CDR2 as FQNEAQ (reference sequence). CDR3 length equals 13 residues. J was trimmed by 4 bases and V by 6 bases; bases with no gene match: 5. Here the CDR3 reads CASSRQGGTEAFF. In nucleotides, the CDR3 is TGTGCCAGCAGTCGCCAGGGGGGCACTGAAGCTTTCTTT.

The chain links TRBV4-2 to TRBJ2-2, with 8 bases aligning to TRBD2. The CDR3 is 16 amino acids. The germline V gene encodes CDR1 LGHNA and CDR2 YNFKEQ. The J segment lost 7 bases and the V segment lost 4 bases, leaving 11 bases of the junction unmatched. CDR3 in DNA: TGTGCCAGCAGCCCCTTAGCGGGGCCCACAGGCGGGGAGCTGTTTTTT. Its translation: CASSPLAGPTGGELFF.

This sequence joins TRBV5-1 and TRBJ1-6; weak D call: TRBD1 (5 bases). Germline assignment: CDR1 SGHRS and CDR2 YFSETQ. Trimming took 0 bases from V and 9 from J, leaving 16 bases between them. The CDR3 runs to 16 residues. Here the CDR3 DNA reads TGCGCCAGCAGCTTGGCCTCGGACAAAGTTAGTTCACCCCTCCACTTT. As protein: CASSLASDKVSSPLHF.

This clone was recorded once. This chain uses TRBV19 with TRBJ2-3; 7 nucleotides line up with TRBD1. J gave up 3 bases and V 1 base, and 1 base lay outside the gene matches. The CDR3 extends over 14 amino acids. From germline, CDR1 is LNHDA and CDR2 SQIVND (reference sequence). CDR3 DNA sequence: TGTGCCAGTAGTATAGGGACAGGAACAGATACGCAGTATTTT. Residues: CASSIGTGTDTQYF.

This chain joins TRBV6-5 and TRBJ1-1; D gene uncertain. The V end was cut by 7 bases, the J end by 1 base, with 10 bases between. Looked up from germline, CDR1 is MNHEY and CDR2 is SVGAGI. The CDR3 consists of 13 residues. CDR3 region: CASKGYPNTEAFF. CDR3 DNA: TGTGCCAGCAAGGGTTACCCGAACACTGAAGCTTTCTTT.

The CDR3 region is CASRGDRGHEQYF. CDR3 nucleotides: TGTGCCAGTAGGGGGGACAGGGGGCACGAGCAGTACTTC. The chain couples TRBV19 to TRBJ2-7; 12 bases align to TRBD1. From germline, CDR1 is LNHDA and CDR2 SQIVND (reference sequence). The CDR3 totals 13 residues. The V segment lost 6 bases and the J segment 5 bases; nucleotides outside the gene matches: 2.

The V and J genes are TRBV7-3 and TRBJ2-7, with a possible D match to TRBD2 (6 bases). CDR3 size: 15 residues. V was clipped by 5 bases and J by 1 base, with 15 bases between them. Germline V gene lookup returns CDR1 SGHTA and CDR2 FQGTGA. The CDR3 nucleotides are TGTGCCAGCAGCCCCCAAGCGGGTGGGTCCTACGAGCAGTACTTC. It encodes CASSPQAGGSYEQYF.

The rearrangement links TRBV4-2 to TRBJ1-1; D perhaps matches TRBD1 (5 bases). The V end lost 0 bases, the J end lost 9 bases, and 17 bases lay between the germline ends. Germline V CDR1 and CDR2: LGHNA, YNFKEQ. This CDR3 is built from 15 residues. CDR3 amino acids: CASSQDSGTSSQAFF. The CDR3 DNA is TGTGCCAGCAGCCAAGATTCTGGGACTAGCTCCCAAGCTTTCTTT.